One and the same sample provided the 20 T cell receptor beta chains below, sequenced in a study of Tregs in tolerant kidney transplant recipients. Clones were sequenced by immunoSEQ multiplex PCR, and TCRdb holds only the in-frame ones, with some missing. The data contain 15,000 to 18,000 clones, around 90% of them singletons. Sequenced sample: CD8+ T cells from blood. The receptor source for this set is a human donor in good health.

The chain carries TRBV2 and TRBJ2-1; no clear D. This CDR3 comprises 14 residues. CDR1 is SNHLY and CDR2 is FYNNEI in the germline V gene. Between the trimmed V and J ends, which lost 1 base and 10 bases, there was a span of 14 bases. CDR3 residues: CASSEGPIGFEQFF. As DNA, the CDR3 is TGTGCCAGCAGTGAAGGCCCAATTGGGTTCGAGCAGTTCTTC.

This rearrangement joins TRBV7-9 to TRBJ2-7; D unclear. The CDR3 totals 12 residues. Trimming took 2 bases from V and 6 from J, leaving 8 bases between them. CDR1 SEHNR and CDR2 FQNEAQ come from the germline V gene (reference sequence). CDR3 DNA sequence: TGTGCCAGCAGCTTAATGAAGAGCGAGCAGTACTTC. Its translation is CASSLMKSEQYF.

The V call is TRBV10-3, the J call TRBJ1-3; D uncertain. Germline CDR1 and CDR2: ENHRY and SYGVKD. V was clipped by 0 bases and J by 6 bases, with 12 bases between them. This CDR3 contains 15 residues. DNA for the CDR3: TGTGCCATCAGTGAGTCGTTGATAGGTACAAACACCATATATTTT. Residues: CAISESLIGTNTIYF.

The chain couples TRBV29-1 to TRBJ1-2; D is undetermined. Deletions cut 8 bases from V and 3 bases from J, with 7 bases between. Germline values: CDR1 SQVTM, CDR2 ANQGSEA. This CDR3 spans 10 amino acids. The CDR3 coding sequence is TGCAGCATTAAGGACTATGGCTACACCTTC. It codes for CSIKDYGYTF.

The chain links TRBV29-1 to TRBJ2-2; 7 bases agree with TRBD2. V gave up 4 bases and J gave up 0 bases; unmatched junction bases: 11. This CDR3 is 17 amino acids long. Germline loops: CDR1 SQVTM, CDR2 ANQGSEA. The DNA for the CDR3 is TGCAGCGTTGCGTCGGGGGGAGGGAGCGCGAACACCGGGGAGCTGTTTTTT. Amino acid sequence: CSVASGGGSANTGELFF.

The rearrangement joins TRBV6-5 to TRBJ2-1, with TRBD2 identical over 9 bases. The CDR3 runs 15 residues. Germline trimming cut 5 bases from V and 4 bases from J; bases unmatched to any gene: 6. Germline-derived CDR1 and CDR2 are MNHEY and SVGAGI. In DNA, the CDR3 is TGTGCCAGCAGTCCCGGGACTAGCAGTTACAATGAGCAGTTCTTC. Protein product: CASSPGTSSYNEQFF.

The chain carries TRBV21-1 and TRBJ1-5. TRBV21-1 is a pseudogene. The CDR3 consists of 10 residues. Here the CDR3 reads CASSNQPQHF. The CDR3 DNA sequence: TGTGCCAGCAGCAATCAGCCCCAGCATTTT.

This rearrangement joins TRBV30 to TRBJ1-5, with TRBD1 as a possible D gene (5 bases). Germline CDR1 and CDR2: GTSNPN and SVGIG (reference sequence). Trimming removed 6 bases from V and 8 bases from J, with 17 bases in between. This CDR3 comprises 13 residues. In nucleotides, the CDR3 is TGTGCCTGCACCGGGACGGATATTGAGCCCCAGCATTTT. This gives the protein CACTGTDIEPQHF.

The rearrangement uses TRBV7-3 and TRBJ2-7; tentative D call: TRBD1 (5 bases). The CDR3 contains 13 residues. Deletions cut 5 bases from V and 5 bases from J, with 13 bases between. Germline-derived CDR1 and CDR2 are SGHTA and FQGTGA. CDR3 sequence: CASSTSGADEQYF. In DNA form, the CDR3 reads TGTGCCAGCAGCACCTCTGGGGCCGACGAGCAGTACTTC.

This chain connects TRBV11-3 to TRBJ2-5; D is unclear. Trimming cost V 2 bases and J 0 bases, with 7 bases left between them. The CDR3 consists of 14 residues. In germline, CDR1 is SGHNT, CDR2 YENEEA. CDR3 nucleotide sequence: TGTGCCAGCAGCTTATGGGGATACCAAGAGACCCAGTACTTC. Translating it yields CASSLWGYQETQYF.

V is TRBV15 and J is TRBJ1-4; D remains unclear. V dropped 3 bases and J dropped 3 bases, with 17 bases sitting between them. This CDR3 has 17 amino acids. Germline CDR1 is LNHNV and CDR2 is YYDKDF (reference sequence). The CDR3 DNA reads as TGTGCCACCAGCAGTTTCTCATTCGGAGTCGCTAATGAAAAACTGTTTTTT. Encoded protein: CATSSFSFGVANEKLFF.

The chain links TRBV27 to TRBJ2-1; 12 nucleotides agree with TRBD2. The V gene's germline CDR1 is MNHEY and CDR2 SMNVEV (reference sequence). This CDR3 has 15 residues. V shed 5 bases and J 6 bases; nucleotides not matched to a gene: 5. The CDR3 bases are TGTGCCAGCAGTCTCCGGACTAGCGGGACCAATGAGCAGTTCTTC. Translation: CASSLRTSGTNEQFF.

V usage is TRBV7-3 and J usage is TRBJ2-7; no clear D gene. There are 13 residues in the CDR3. The V and J ends lost 1 base and 7 bases respectively, with 11 bases between them. Germline CDR1 is SGHTA and CDR2 is FQGTGA. CDR3 nucleotide sequence: TGTGCCAGCAGCTTAAGTCTTCTAGGAGAGCAGTACTTC. Its translation is CASSLSLLGEQYF.

The chain employs TRBV10-3 and TRBJ1-1; D may be TRBD1 (6 bases). The V gene's germline CDR1 is ENHRY and CDR2 SYGVKD. V dropped 6 bases and J dropped 3 bases, with 14 bases sitting between them. CDR3 size: 14 residues. CDR3 DNA: TGTGCCATCAGGGACGGGGGGGCCGACACTGAAGCTTTCTTT. It is translated as CAIRDGGADTEAFF.

The V and J genes are TRBV7-2 and TRBJ2-7; 8 nucleotides match TRBD1. The CDR3 consists of 15 residues. Germline CDR1 reads SGHTA; CDR2 reads FQGNSA. Germline trimming cut 1 base from V and 6 bases from J; bases unmatched to any gene: 8. The CDR3 nucleotides read TGTGCCAGCAGCTTAGGCGGACAGGGCTTTCTCGAGCAGTACTTC. It translates to CASSLGGQGFLEQYF.

The CDR3, as DNA: TGCGCCAGCAGCCATGACAGGACCACCCGGTCTGGGGCCAACGTCCTGACTTTC. Translating it yields CASSHDRTTRSGANVLTF. The genes are TRBV4-3 and TRBJ2-6, with a possible D match to TRBD1 (6 bases). CDR3 length: 18 residues. V shed 3 bases and J shed 1 base, with 16 bases lying between them. CDR1 LGHNA and CDR2 YSLEER come from the germline V gene.

The J gene is TRBJ2-7, the V gene TRBV27, with TRBD2 matching over 7 bases. The V gene's germline CDR1 is MNHEY and CDR2 SMNVEV (reference sequence). The length of the CDR3 is 14 residues. The junction had 11 bases not matched to a gene; V was cut back by 5 bases and J by 7 bases. CDR3 DNA sequence: TGTGCCAGCAGTGGATTAGCGGGCTACAGAGAGCAGTACTTC. Translation: CASSGLAGYREQYF.

V is TRBV9 and J is TRBJ1-4; 7 bases agree with TRBD1. This CDR3 is 15 amino acids long. Trimming took 4 bases from V and 8 from J; bases not matched to a gene: 11. Germline V lookup: CDR1 SGDLS, CDR2 YYNGEE. CDR3: CASSSSRGTEEKLFF. In nucleotides, the CDR3 is TGTGCCAGCAGCTCAAGCAGGGGGACCGAGGAAAAACTGTTTTTT.

The CDR3 sequence is CASSETDWPPQHF. CDR3 nucleotides: TGTGCCAGCAGTGAGACGGACTGGCCGCCCCAGCATTTT. The chain links TRBV6-4 to TRBJ1-5, with D unclear. The germline V gene has CDR1 MRHNA and CDR2 SNTAGT. Trimming took off 3 bases at V and 9 bases at J, with 12 bases between the two ends. The CDR3 runs to 13 residues.

The chain links TRBV7-6 to TRBJ1-2; D is unresolved. V gave up 5 bases and J gave up 8 bases, with 15 bases separating them. Germline lookup yields CDR1 SGHVS and CDR2 FNYEAQ. The CDR3 is made up of 13 amino acids. CDR3 nucleotides: TGTGCCAGCAGCCATCGTCCAGGTGACGGCTACACCTTC. Translating gives CASSHRPGDGYTF. Variable domain in full (rest from reference TRBV7-6 and TRBJ1-2): GAGVSQSPRYKVTKRGQDVALRCDPISGHVSLYWYRQALGQGPEFLTYFNYEAQQDKSGLPNDRFSAERPEGSISTLTIQRTEQRDSAMYRCASSHRPGDGYTFGSGTRLTVV.